These 12 T cell receptor beta chains originate from one sample sequenced in a study of CD4 T cells in relation to SARS-CoV-2 and coronaviruses. Produced via immunoSEQ multiplex PCR; TCRdb's table is partial and in-frame only. Found here are about 64,000 clones, approximately 94% of them singletons; the top ten hold roughly 0.14%. Before the COVID-19 pandemic, during about 2010-2018, CD4+ T cells were taken from unexposed donors. Sequencing input: naive CD4+ T cells from PBMCs. Subset in this sample: naive CD4+ T cells isolated by negative enrichment. These receptors were collected from a human donor in good health.

This clone was picked up a small number of times. This rearrangement joins TRBV11-2 to TRBJ2-7; possibly TRBD1 or TRBD2 for D (5 bases each). Deletions cut 1 base from V and 7 bases from J, with 14 bases between. Germline values: CDR1 SGHAT, CDR2 FQNNGV. The CDR3 has 14 amino acids. Here the CDR3 reads CASSLAFGALEQYF. The CDR3 DNA sequence: TGTGCCAGCAGCTTAGCTTTCGGGGCTTTGGAGCAGTACTTC.

The chain uses TRBV29-1 and TRBJ1-1, with D possibly matching TRBD1 (6 bases). CDR1 and CDR2 (germline): SQVTM, ANQGSEA. The CDR3 runs to 12 residues. The V end was cut by 6 bases, the J end by 4 bases, with 12 bases between. CDR3 in DNA: TGCAGCGTATGCCAGGGGTTCACTGAAGCTTTCTTT. This codes for CSVCQGFTEAFF.

This sequence joins TRBV6-5 and TRBJ1-5; unclear D gene. With 6 bases removed from V and 9 bases from J, the gap between germline ends came to 15 bases. The CDR3 has 13 residues. Germline CDR1 reads MNHEY; CDR2 reads SVGAGI. CDR3 region: CASRVDQVRPQHF. As DNA, the CDR3 is TGTGCCAGCAGGGTGGACCAAGTGAGGCCCCAGCATTTT.

J is TRBJ2-1 and V is TRBV27, with D possibly matching TRBD2 (6 bases). Germline assignment: CDR1 MNHEY and CDR2 SMNVEV (reference sequence). Trimming shortened V by 5 bases and J by 0 bases, and 17 bases separated the two germline ends. The CDR3 is 17 residues long. The CDR3 DNA is TGTGCCAGCAGTAGCGCCGGGAGCTCAAGCTCCTACAATGAGCAGTTCTTC. Protein: CASSSAGSSSSYNEQFF.

The gene calls are TRBV29-1 and TRBJ1-1; no reliable D call. Germline CDR1 SQVTM, CDR2 ANQGSEA. CDR3 length: 12 residues. The V gene lost 3 bases and the J gene lost 1 base, with 6 bases spanning the gap. As DNA, the CDR3 is TGCAGCGTTGATCGGACGAACACTGAAGCTTTCTTT. This codes for CSVDRTNTEAFF.

This rearrangement joins TRBV28 to TRBJ2-3; D ambiguous. The CDR3 spans 12 residues. V was shortened by 5 bases and J by 5 bases, with 8 bases between the two germline ends. CDR1 and CDR2 from the germline V gene are MDHEN and SYDVKM. The CDR3 here is CASSSGKDTQYF. In DNA form, the CDR3 reads TGTGCCAGCAGTAGTGGAAAAGATACGCAGTATTTT.

The chain is built from TRBV10-3 and TRBJ2-2; 7 nucleotides match TRBD2. CDR1 is ENHRY, CDR2 SYGVKD, per germline. CDR3 length equals 14 residues. J was trimmed by 4 bases and V by 6 bases; bases with no gene match: 5. CDR3 protein: CAISPGGGTGELFF. The CDR3 bases are TGTGCCATCAGCCCTGGGGGGGGCACCGGGGAGCTGTTTTTT.

The rearrangement links TRBV28 to TRBJ2-7, with D possibly TRBD2 on 6 matching bases. V gave up 6 bases and J gave up 5 bases, with 23 bases separating them. The CDR3 has 16 amino acids. The germline gives CDR1 MDHEN, CDR2 SYDVKM. The CDR3 here is CASREGVAGRGNEQYF. CDR3 coding DNA: TGTGCCAGCAGGGAGGGAGTGGCAGGGCGAGGGAACGAGCAGTACTTC.

The chain employs TRBV15 and TRBJ2-5, with a weak D call TRBD1 (6 bases). Germline values: CDR1 LNHNV, CDR2 YYDKDF (reference sequence). CDR3 length: 18 residues. V was trimmed by 6 bases and J by 2 bases, leaving 25 bases between them. The CDR3 protein is CATSREGVWPGSQETQYF. Here the CDR3 DNA reads TGTGCCACCAGTCGAGAGGGGGTTTGGCCAGGGAGTCAAGAGACCCAGTACTTC.

V gene TRBV7-9 combines with J gene TRBJ2-7, with D perhaps matching TRBD1 or TRBD2 (5 bases each). The V gene lost 1 base and the J gene lost 7 bases, with 20 bases spanning the gap. Germline V gene data show CDR1 as SEHNR and CDR2 as FQNEAQ (reference sequence). This CDR3 has 16 amino acids. The CDR3 sequence: CASSLVGGGPPREQYF. The CDR3 DNA sequence: TGTGCCAGCAGCTTAGTAGGTGGGGGACCTCCTCGGGAGCAGTACTTC.

The chain employs TRBV12-3 or TRBV12-4 and TRBJ2-7, with 7 nucleotides matching TRBD2. This CDR3 has 13 residues. The V gene end was trimmed by 5 bases and the J gene end by 3 bases; junction bases not matched to a gene: 4. The CDR3 coding sequence is TGTGCCAGCAGTCGGACTAGTTTCTACGAGCAGTACTTC. This gives the protein CASSRTSFYEQYF.

V is TRBV12-3 or TRBV12-4 and J is TRBJ1-3, with no clear D. The CDR3 runs 13 residues. V lost 3 bases and J lost 3, with 6 bases in between. CDR3 nucleotide sequence: TGTGCCAGCAGTTTCACACGTGGAAACACCATATATTTT. Encoded protein: CASSFTRGNTIYF.